One sample yielded the 31 T cell receptor beta chains listed below, sequenced in a study of blood T cell repertoires in COVID-19. Profiled with immunoSEQ multiplex PCR; TCRdb holds only in-frame clones, not every one. This sample has 250,000 to 350,000 clones, with over 75% found just once. The source material was peripheral blood. These receptors were collected from a woman in her sixties or seventies with acute or convalescent COVID-19.

This chain links TRBV9 with TRBJ1-1; TRBD1 matches 12 bases. Losses at the gene ends were 3 bases for V and 6 bases for J; bases not matched to a gene: 12. Germline loops: CDR1 SGDLS, CDR2 YYNGEE. CDR3 length: 17 amino acids. CDR3 region: CASSAEGQGAPGSEAFF. The CDR3 nucleotides read TGTGCCAGCAGCGCGGAGGGACAGGGGGCGCCCGGGTCTGAAGCTTTCTTT. The full variable domain, with the rest looked up from reference TRBV9 and TRBJ1-1, is DSGVTQTPKHLITATGQRVTLRCSPRSGDLSVYWYQQSLDQGLQFLIQYYNGEERAKGNILERFSAQQFPDLHSELNLSSLELGDSALYFCASSAEGQGAPGSEAFFGQGTRLTVV.

The rearrangement links TRBV4-1 to TRBJ2-7, with 8 bases aligning to TRBD1. V trimming: 0 bases; J trimming: 7 bases; junction bases outside the gene matches: 11. The CDR3 has 16 amino acids. CDR1 is MGHRA, CDR2 YSYEKL, per germline. The CDR3 coding sequence is TGCGCCAGCAGCCAAGATCTGGCAGGGGGCGCGGGAGAGCAGTACTTC. Encoded protein: CASSQDLAGGAGEQYF.

The chain recombines TRBV28 with TRBJ2-1; 10 nucleotides align to TRBD2. This CDR3 spans 15 amino acids. J gave up 5 bases and V 5 bases, and 6 bases lay outside the gene matches. The V gene's germline CDR1 is MDHEN and CDR2 SYDVKM. The CDR3 DNA is TGTGCCAGCAGTGAAGGACTAGCGGATCACAATGAGCAGTTCTTC. As protein: CASSEGLADHNEQFF.

This clone was counted between two and nine times. The chain couples TRBV28 to TRBJ1-6; D uncertain. V lost 6 bases, J lost 14 bases, and 14 bases lay in between. Germline values: CDR1 MDHEN, CDR2 SYDVKM. The CDR3 spans 12 residues. The DNA of the CDR3 is TGTGCCAGCAGCCCTGTCCGGGAATCCCTCCACTTT. Translated, it gives CASSPVRESLHF.

This chain uses TRBV6-2 or TRBV6-3 with TRBJ2-7; 8 bases match TRBD1. Germline-derived CDR1 and CDR2 are MNHEY and SVGEGT. Trimming at V came to 5 bases and at J to 1 base, leaving 4 bases not matched to a gene. CDR3 length: 14 amino acids. Here the CDR3 reads CASSKGQVSYEQYF. The DNA for the CDR3 is TGTGCCAGCAGTAAGGGACAGGTGTCCTACGAGCAGTACTTC.

This chain connects TRBV28 to TRBJ1-2, with TRBD1 identical over 12 bases. Germline CDR1 and CDR2: MDHEN and SYDVKM. This CDR3 has 16 amino acids. The trim removed 6 bases at V and 1 base at J, leaving 6 bases unmatched. CDR3 sequence reads: CASRGTGGLLNYGYTF. DNA of the CDR3: TGTGCCAGCAGAGGGACAGGGGGCCTTCTTAACTATGGCTACACCTTC.

This clone was seen a few times. The chain has TRBV5-6 and TRBJ1-1; 8 bases are a match to TRBD1. The CDR3 spans 16 residues. Germline V CDR1 and CDR2: SGHDT, YYEEEE. With 0 bases clipped from V and 0 bases from J, the junction kept 4 bases outside the gene matches. The CDR3 region has the DNA TGTGCCAGCAGCTTGGAATACAGGGGGGTGAACACTGAAGCTTTCTTT. It is translated as CASSLEYRGVNTEAFF.

The count of this clone is one. The rearrangement joins TRBV5-4 to TRBJ2-3; 15 bases align to TRBD2. The V segment lost 4 bases and the J segment 4 bases; nucleotides outside the gene matches: 4. CDR3 length: 16 residues. In germline, CDR1 is SGHNT, CDR2 YYREEE (reference sequence). CDR3 amino acids: CASSPGLAGGPDTQYF. DNA for the CDR3: TGTGCCAGCAGCCCAGGACTAGCGGGGGGGCCAGATACGCAGTATTTT.

The genes are TRBV21-1 and TRBJ1-1; the table names TRBD1, a call not compared with the DNA. TRBV21-1 is designated a pseudogene. CDR3 size: 14 residues. CDR3 sequence reads: CASSNEQGDTEAFF. In DNA form, the CDR3 reads TGTGCCAGCAGCAATGAACAGGGGGACACTGAAGCTTTCTTT.

The rearrangement links TRBV27 to TRBJ2-7; 13 positions agree with TRBD2. The CDR3 sequence is 18 residues long. V shed 4 bases, J shed 2 bases, and the junction held 11 bases outside the gene matches. CDR1 and CDR2 (germline): MNHEY, SMNVEV (reference sequence). As DNA, the CDR3 is TGTGCCAGCAGTTCCCCCAGGACTAGCGGGAGAAGGGCCTACGAGCAGTACTTC. The encoded protein is CASSSPRTSGRRAYEQYF.

The chain carries TRBV7-9 and TRBJ2-7, with a tentative D call TRBD2 (5 bases). Looked up from germline, CDR1 is SEHNR and CDR2 is FQNEAQ (reference sequence). V lost 6 bases and J lost 3, with 15 bases in between. This CDR3 has 14 amino acids. The CDR3 region has the DNA TGTGCCAGCAGTTGGGAGATAAATTTCTACGAGCAGTACTTC. This gives the protein CASSWEINFYEQYF.

V is TRBV3-1 (or the pseudogene TRBV3-2) and J is TRBJ1-2; no firm D call. Trimming took off 0 bases at V and 2 bases at J, with 16 bases between the two ends. Germline values: CDR1 LGHDT, CDR2 YNNKEL (reference sequence). The CDR3 consists of 17 residues. In DNA, the CDR3 is TGTGCCAGCAGCCAAGATCTAGGTACCGGATCCAACTATGGCTACACCTTC. It yields the protein CASSQDLGTGSNYGYTF.

This clone appeared once. The V and J genes are TRBV9 and TRBJ2-7, with D possibly matching TRBD2 (5 bases). The V end was cut by 5 bases, the J end by 4 bases, with 13 bases between. The germline V gene has CDR1 SGDLS and CDR2 YYNGEE. CDR3 length: 13 amino acids. The CDR3 is CASSFRGKYEQYF. CDR3 DNA: TGTGCCAGCAGTTTCCGGGGTAAGTACGAGCAGTACTTC.

This clone was seen just once. The chain carries TRBV7-2 and TRBJ2-7, with 9 bases identical to TRBD1. The length of the CDR3 is 14 residues. Unmatched junction bases numbered 2, after V lost 4 bases and J lost 1 base. Germline CDR1 is SGHTA and CDR2 is FQGNSA. CDR3 coding DNA: TGTGCCAGCAGCTCGGACAGGGGATCCTACGAGCAGTACTTC. It translates to CASSSDRGSYEQYF.

The rearrangement joins TRBV13 to TRBJ2-7; no definite D call. Germline CDR1 reads PRHDT; CDR2 reads FYEKMQ (reference sequence). V gave up 4 bases and J gave up 3 bases, with 7 bases separating them. The CDR3 consists of 12 residues. The CDR3 nucleotides read TGTGCCAGCAGCTATTCAGACTACGAGCAGTACTTC. Translation gives CASSYSDYEQYF.

V is TRBV6-5 and J is TRBJ2-7; 8 bases agree with TRBD1. The V segment lost 0 bases and the J segment 4 bases; nucleotides outside the gene matches: 2. Germline V gene lookup returns CDR1 MNHEY and CDR2 SVGAGI. The CDR3 has 14 amino acids. The CDR3 nucleotides read TGTGCCAGCAGTTACTCGGACAGGGAGTACGAGCAGTACTTC. Amino acids: CASSYSDREYEQYF.

J is TRBJ1-6 and V is TRBV13; 11 bases are shared with TRBD1. Trimming at V came to 10 bases and at J to 9 bases, leaving 8 bases not matched to a gene. Per germline, CDR1 PRHDT and CDR2 FYEKMQ (reference sequence). There are 14 residues in the CDR3. DNA of the CDR3: TGTGCCACCAACCTTGGGACAGGGGGTTCACCCCTCCACTTT. Translated: CATNLGTGGSPLHF.

The count of this clone is one. V usage is TRBV2 and J usage is TRBJ2-2; TRBD2 aligns across 7 bases. The CDR3 extends over 17 amino acids. V trimming: 5 bases; J trimming: 0 bases; junction bases outside the gene matches: 9. Germline V gives CDR1 SNHLY, CDR2 FYNNEI. The CDR3 reads CASSFSRLAANTGELFF. The CDR3 nucleotides are TGTGCCAGCAGTTTTTCCCGACTAGCCGCGAACACCGGGGAGCTGTTTTTT.

V usage is TRBV13 and J usage is TRBJ2-6; weak D call: TRBD1 (6 bases). This CDR3 region has 17 residues. Germline CDR1 is PRHDT and CDR2 is FYEKMQ (reference sequence). The ends were cut back, 5 bases at V and 0 bases at J, with 14 bases in the middle. The CDR3 sequence: CASSPQGSVSGANVLTF. CDR3 bases: TGTGCCAGCAGCCCCCAGGGGTCAGTCTCTGGGGCCAACGTCCTGACTTTC.

V is TRBV11-2 and J is TRBJ1-3; TRBD1 might be the D (6 bases). The V and J ends lost 6 bases and 1 base respectively, with 10 bases between them. Germline values: CDR1 SGHAT, CDR2 FQNNGV. The CDR3 loop spans 14 amino acids. CDR3 DNA sequence: TGTGCCAGCAGAAACGGACAGTCTGGAAACACCATATATTTT. It specifies CASRNGQSGNTIYF.

The V gene is TRBV7-3, the J gene TRBJ2-1; 8 positions match TRBD1. The CDR3 consists of 16 residues. The V gene's germline CDR1 is SGHTA and CDR2 FQGTGA. V was clipped by 4 bases and J by 0 bases; unmatched bases: 5. In DNA, the CDR3 is TGTGCCAGCAGCTCAAGGACAGGGAGCTCCTACAATGAGCAGTTCTTC. It codes for CASSSRTGSSYNEQFF. The whole variable domain, remainder taken from reference TRBV7-3 and TRBJ2-1, is GAGVSQTPSNKVTEKGKYVELRCDPISGHTALYWYRQSLGQGPEFLIYFQGTGAADDSGLPNDRFFAVRPEGSVSTLKIQRTERGDSAVYLCASSSRTGSSYNEQFFGPGTRLTVL.

J is TRBJ2-7 and V is TRBV28; TRBD1 matches 9 bases. This CDR3 spans 15 amino acids. The J segment lost 2 bases and the V segment lost 5 bases, leaving 7 bases of the junction unmatched. In germline, CDR1 is MDHEN, CDR2 SYDVKM. The CDR3 DNA is TGTGCCAGCAGTCAAGGGGACAGGGACCCCTACGAGCAGTACTTC. Amino acids: CASSQGDRDPYEQYF.

The chain is built from TRBV15 and TRBJ2-1; possible D gene TRBD2, 5 bases. V was shortened by 5 bases and J by 8 bases, with 13 bases between the two germline ends. The CDR3 is made up of 13 amino acids. Germline CDR1 LNHNV, CDR2 YYDKDF (reference sequence). CDR3 sequence reads: CATSPAGVHEQFF. The CDR3 coding sequence is TGTGCCACCAGCCCCGCGGGTGTCCATGAGCAGTTCTTC.

This chain links TRBV5-1 with TRBJ2-1, with D possibly TRBD1 on 6 matching bases. V was trimmed by 4 bases and J by 8 bases, leaving 19 bases between them. Germline V gene data show CDR1 as SGHRS and CDR2 as YFSETQ. There are 15 residues in the CDR3. In DNA form, the CDR3 reads TGCGCCAGCAGCCCGGGACACCACCTTGGGGATGAGCAGTTCTTC. The encoded protein is CASSPGHHLGDEQFF.

This sequence joins TRBV28 and TRBJ2-7, with 7 bases lining up with TRBD2. This CDR3 contains 13 residues. The ends lost 8 bases at V and 3 bases at J; junction bases unmatched: 7. CDR1 and CDR2 (germline): MDHEN, SYDVKM. The CDR3 DNA follows: TGTGCCAGCTGGGGGAGGGGAAACTACGAGCAGTACTTC. This sequence encodes CASWGRGNYEQYF.

This sequence joins TRBV6-2 or TRBV6-3 and TRBJ2-2, with 11 bases fitting TRBD2. Germline CDR1 reads MNHEY; CDR2 reads SVGEGT. The V segment lost 2 bases and the J segment 7 bases; nucleotides outside the gene matches: 12. This CDR3 comprises 18 residues. The CDR3 is CASSYPTGSGRAFGELFF. CDR3 in DNA: TGTGCCAGCAGTTACCCCACCGGTAGCGGGAGGGCCTTCGGGGAGCTGTTTTTT.

The gene calls are TRBV27 and TRBJ2-7; possible D gene TRBD1, 6 bases. CDR1 is MNHEY, CDR2 SMNVEV, per germline (reference sequence). The CDR3 length is 13 residues. V dropped 5 bases and J dropped 3 bases, with 11 bases sitting between them. The CDR3 protein is CASSTGKGYEQYF. Here the CDR3 DNA reads TGTGCCAGCAGTACAGGGAAAGGCTACGAGCAGTACTTC.

The chain carries TRBV9 and TRBJ2-7; D not resolved. Trimming removed 3 bases at V and 5 bases at J, with 9 bases between. Looked up from germline, CDR1 is SGDLS and CDR2 is YYNGEE. This CDR3 comprises 12 residues. CDR3 nucleotides: TGTGCCAGCAGCGCCACAGTGGACGAGCAGTACTTC. It translates to CASSATVDEQYF. Supplemented by reference TRBV9 and TRBJ2-7, the full variable domain reads DSGVTQTPKHLITATGQRVTLRCSPRSGDLSVYWYQQSLDQGLQFLIQYYNGEERAKGNILERFSAQQFPDLHSELNLSSLELGDSALYFCASSATVDEQYFGPGTRLTVT.

V usage is TRBV5-5 and J usage is TRBJ2-1; the D gene is possibly TRBD2 (6 bases). Germline CDR1 is SGHKS and CDR2 is YYEKEE (reference sequence). The CDR3 is made up of 20 amino acids. V lost 2 bases, J lost 6 bases, and 30 bases lay in between. The CDR3 protein is CASSFLRQHEKVGGSNEQFF. The CDR3 DNA sequence: TGTGCCAGCAGCTTTTTACGGCAACACGAAAAAGTGGGGGGAAGCAATGAGCAGTTCTTC.

The chain carries TRBV29-1 and TRBJ1-4; D is ambiguous. Germline V gives CDR1 SQVTM, CDR2 ANQGSEA. CDR3 length: 13 amino acids. V gave up 1 base and J gave up 10 bases, with 13 bases separating them. CDR3 sequence: CSVEAEGLRKLFF. The CDR3, as DNA: TGCAGCGTTGAAGCGGAGGGATTGAGAAAACTGTTTTTT.

This sequence joins TRBV4-3 and TRBJ2-3; maybe TRBD2 (7 bases). The germline CDR1 and CDR2 sequences are LGHNA and YSLEER. V was clipped by 0 bases and J by 6 bases, with 13 bases between them. The CDR3 runs to 15 residues. The CDR3 spells CASSQDGGAWDTQYF. CDR3 DNA: TGCGCCAGCAGCCAAGATGGGGGGGCTTGGGATACGCAGTATTTT.